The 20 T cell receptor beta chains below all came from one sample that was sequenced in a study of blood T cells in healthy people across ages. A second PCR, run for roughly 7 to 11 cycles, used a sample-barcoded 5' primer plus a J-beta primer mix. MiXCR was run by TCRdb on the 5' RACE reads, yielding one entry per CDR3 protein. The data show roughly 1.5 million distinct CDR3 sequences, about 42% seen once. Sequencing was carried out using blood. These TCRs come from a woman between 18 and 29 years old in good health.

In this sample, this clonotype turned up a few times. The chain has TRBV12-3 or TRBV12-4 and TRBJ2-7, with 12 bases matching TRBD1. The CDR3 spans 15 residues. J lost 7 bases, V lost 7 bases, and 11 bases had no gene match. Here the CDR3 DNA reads TGTGCCAGCAAGCGCAGGGACAGGGGGCACGAAGAGCAGTACTTC. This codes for CASKRRDRGHEEQYF.

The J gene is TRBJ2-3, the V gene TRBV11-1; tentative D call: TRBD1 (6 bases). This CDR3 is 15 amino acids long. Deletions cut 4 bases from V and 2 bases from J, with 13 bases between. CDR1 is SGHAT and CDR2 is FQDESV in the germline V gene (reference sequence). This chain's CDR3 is CASSSNDRSTDTQYF. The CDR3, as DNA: TGTGCCAGCAGCTCAAACGACAGGTCCACAGATACGCAGTATTTT.

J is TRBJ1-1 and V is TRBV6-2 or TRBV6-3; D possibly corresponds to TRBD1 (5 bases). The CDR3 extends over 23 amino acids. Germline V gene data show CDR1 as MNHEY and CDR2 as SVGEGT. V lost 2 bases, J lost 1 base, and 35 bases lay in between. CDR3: CASSYQLLRRRLGAGSPNTEAFF. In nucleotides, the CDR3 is TGTGCCAGCAGTTACCAGTTACTCAGGAGGAGGCTCGGGGCAGGATCCCCGAACACTGAAGCTTTCTTT.

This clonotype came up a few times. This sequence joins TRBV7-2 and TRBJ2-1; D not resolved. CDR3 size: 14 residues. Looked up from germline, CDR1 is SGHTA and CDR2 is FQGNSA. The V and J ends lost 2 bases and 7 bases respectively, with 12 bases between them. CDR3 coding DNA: TGTGCCAGCAGCTTATTAGAGATCCTGAATGAGCAGTTCTTC. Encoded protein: CASSLLEILNEQFF.

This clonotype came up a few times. The CDR3: CASSVGQNQPQHF. The DNA for the CDR3 is TGTGCCAGCAGCGTAGGACAAAATCAGCCCCAGCATTTT. V and J are TRBV9 and TRBJ1-5; unclear D gene. The CDR3 length is 13 residues. Between the trimmed V and J ends, which lost 0 bases and 4 bases, there was a span of 5 bases. Germline loops: CDR1 SGDLS, CDR2 YYNGEE.

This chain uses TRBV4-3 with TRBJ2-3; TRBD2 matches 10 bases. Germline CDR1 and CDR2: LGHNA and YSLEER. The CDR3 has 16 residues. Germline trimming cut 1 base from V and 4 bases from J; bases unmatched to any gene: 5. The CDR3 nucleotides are TGCGCCAGCAGCCAAGCGGGACTAGCGACGGCAGATACGCAGTATTTT. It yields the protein CASSQAGLATADTQYF.

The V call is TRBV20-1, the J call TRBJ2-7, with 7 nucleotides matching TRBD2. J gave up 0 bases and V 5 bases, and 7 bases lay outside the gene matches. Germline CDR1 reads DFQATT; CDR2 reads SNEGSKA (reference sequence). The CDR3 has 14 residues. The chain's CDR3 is CSAQGLGSSYEQYF. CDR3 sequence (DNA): TGCAGTGCTCAAGGACTAGGAAGCTCCTACGAGCAGTACTTC.

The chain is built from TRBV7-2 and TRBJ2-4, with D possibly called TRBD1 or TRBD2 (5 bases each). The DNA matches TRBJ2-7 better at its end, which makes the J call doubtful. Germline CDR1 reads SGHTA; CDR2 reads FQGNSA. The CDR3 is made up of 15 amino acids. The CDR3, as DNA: TGTGCCAGCAGCTTAGTCCCTCTAGTGGGGGTCGAGCAGTACTTC. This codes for CASSLVPLVGVEQYF.

CDR3 DNA sequence: TGTGCCAGCACCTCCTTGGGGGTGGGTTCCTACAATGAGCAGTACTTC. Protein: CASTSLGVGSYNEQYF. The rearrangement links TRBV28 to TRBJ2-1, with D possibly called TRBD1 or TRBD2 (5 bases each). The end of the DNA aligns better with TRBJ2-7, so the J call may be wrong. The length of the CDR3 is 16 residues. From germline, CDR1 is MDHEN and CDR2 SYDVKM.

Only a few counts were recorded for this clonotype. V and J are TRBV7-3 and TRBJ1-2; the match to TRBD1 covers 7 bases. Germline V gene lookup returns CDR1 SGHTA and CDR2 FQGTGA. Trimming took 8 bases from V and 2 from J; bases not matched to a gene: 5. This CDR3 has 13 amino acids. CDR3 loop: CASARGGNYGYTF. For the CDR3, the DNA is TGTGCCAGCGCCAGGGGGGGGAACTATGGCTACACCTTC.

CDR3 sequence: CASSLDLGGLYGYTF. CDR3 in DNA: TGTGCCAGCAGCTTAGATCTCGGCGGACTCTATGGCTACACCTTC. The chain links TRBV7-2 to TRBJ1-2; D uncertain. Germline lookup yields CDR1 SGHTA and CDR2 FQGNSA. The CDR3 sequence is 15 residues long. Trimming took 1 base from V and 4 from J, leaving 13 bases between them.

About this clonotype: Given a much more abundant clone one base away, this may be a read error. The CDR3 DNA sequence: TGTACCAGCAGCTCTGGTCCAGGGACTCACTACGAGCAGTACTTC. Its protein is CTSSSGPGTHYEQYF. The V and J genes are TRBV7-6 and TRBJ2-7; D is perhaps TRBD2 (6 bases). The germline gives CDR1 SGHVS, CDR2 FNYEAQ. The CDR3 runs 15 residues.

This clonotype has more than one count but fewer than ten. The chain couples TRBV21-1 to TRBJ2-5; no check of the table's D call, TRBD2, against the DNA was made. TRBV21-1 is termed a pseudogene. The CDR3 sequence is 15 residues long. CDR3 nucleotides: TGTGCCAGCCGCACGGGACTAGCGGGAAAAGAGACCCAGTACTTC. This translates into CASRTGLAGKETQYF.

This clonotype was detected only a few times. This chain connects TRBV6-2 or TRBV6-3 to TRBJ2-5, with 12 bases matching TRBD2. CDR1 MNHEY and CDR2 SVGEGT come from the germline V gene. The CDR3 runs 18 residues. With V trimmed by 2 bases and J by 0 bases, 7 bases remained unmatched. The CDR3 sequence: CASSYLPGLAGYQETQYF. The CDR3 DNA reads TGTGCCAGCAGTTACCTACCTGGACTAGCGGGGTACCAAGAGACCCAGTACTTC.

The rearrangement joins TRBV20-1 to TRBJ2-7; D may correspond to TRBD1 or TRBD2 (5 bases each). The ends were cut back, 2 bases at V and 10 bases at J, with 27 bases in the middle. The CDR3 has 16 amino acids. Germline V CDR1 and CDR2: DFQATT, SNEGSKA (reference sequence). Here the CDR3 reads CSARTTQPGPRLVQYF. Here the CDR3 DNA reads TGCAGTGCTAGAACCACACAACCGGGACCACGGCTGGTTCAGTACTTC.

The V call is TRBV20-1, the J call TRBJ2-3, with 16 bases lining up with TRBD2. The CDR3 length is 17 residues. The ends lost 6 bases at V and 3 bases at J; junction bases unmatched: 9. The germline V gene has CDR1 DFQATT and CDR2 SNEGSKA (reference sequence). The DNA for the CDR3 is TGCAGTGCGCACGGGACTAGCGGGGGGGCTCGTACAGATACGCAGTATTTT. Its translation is CSAHGTSGGARTDTQYF.

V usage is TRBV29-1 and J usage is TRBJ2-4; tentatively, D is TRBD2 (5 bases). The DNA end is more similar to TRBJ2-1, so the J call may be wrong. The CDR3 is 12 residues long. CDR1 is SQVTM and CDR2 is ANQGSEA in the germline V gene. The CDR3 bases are TGCAGCGGCCAGCGGACGGGTTCCCCGCAGTTCTTC. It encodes CSGQRTGSPQFF.

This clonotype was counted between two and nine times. CDR3 amino acids: CAISESVGSKNEQFF. The CDR3 nucleotides read TGTGCCATCAGTGAGTCCGTCGGGTCAAAGAACGAGCAGTTCTTC. The rearrangement uses TRBV10-3 and TRBJ2-1; D gene uncertain. The CDR3 is 15 amino acids. V was shortened by 0 bases and J by 10 bases, with 16 bases between the two germline ends. Germline-derived CDR1 and CDR2 are ENHRY and SYGVKD.

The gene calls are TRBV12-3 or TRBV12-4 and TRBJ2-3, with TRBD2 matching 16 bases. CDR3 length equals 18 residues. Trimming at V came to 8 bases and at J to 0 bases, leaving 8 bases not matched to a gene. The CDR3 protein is CASGKGTSGGGSTDTQYF. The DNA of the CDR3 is TGTGCCAGCGGCAAAGGGACTAGCGGGGGGGGAAGCACAGATACGCAGTATTTT.

CDR3 loop: CASSLGPGLGYEQYF. For the CDR3, the DNA is TGTGCCAGCAGCTTAGGGCCGGGACTAGGTTACGAGCAGTACTTC. The chain combines TRBV7-8 with TRBJ2-5; TRBD2 aligns across 8 bases. The tail of the sequence fits TRBJ2-7 better, so the J call may be wrong. This CDR3 region has 15 residues. From germline, CDR1 is SGHVS and CDR2 FQNEAQ.